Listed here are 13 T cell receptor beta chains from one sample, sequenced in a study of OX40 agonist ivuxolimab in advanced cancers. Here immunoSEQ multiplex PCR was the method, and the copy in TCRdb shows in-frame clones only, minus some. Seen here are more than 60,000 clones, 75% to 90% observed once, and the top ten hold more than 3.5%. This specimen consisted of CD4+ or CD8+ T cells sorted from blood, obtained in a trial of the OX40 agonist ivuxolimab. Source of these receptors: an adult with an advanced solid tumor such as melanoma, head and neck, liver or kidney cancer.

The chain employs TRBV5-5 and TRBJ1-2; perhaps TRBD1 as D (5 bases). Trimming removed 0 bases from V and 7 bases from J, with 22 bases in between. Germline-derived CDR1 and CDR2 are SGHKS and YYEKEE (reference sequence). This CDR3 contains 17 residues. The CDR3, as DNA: TGTGCCAGCAGCTTGGTACAGGCTCCCTACCGTACTATTGGCTACACCTTC. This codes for CASSLVQAPYRTIGYTF. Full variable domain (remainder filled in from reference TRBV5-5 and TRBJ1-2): DAGVTQSPTHLIKTRGQQVTLRCSPISGHKSVSWYQQVLGQGPQFIFQYYEKEERGRGNFPDRFSARQFPNYSSELNVNALLLGDSALYLCASSLVQAPYRTIGYTFGSGTRLTVV.

CDR3 region: CASSQGPGQDYEQYF. The DNA for the CDR3 is TGTGCCAGCAGCCAAGGACCGGGACAGGACTACGAGCAGTACTTC. The chain has TRBV7-6 and TRBJ2-7; 8 bases line up with TRBD1. The V gene end was trimmed by 5 bases and the J gene end by 3 bases; junction bases not matched to a gene: 9. Germline values: CDR1 SGHVS, CDR2 FNYEAQ. This CDR3 comprises 15 residues.

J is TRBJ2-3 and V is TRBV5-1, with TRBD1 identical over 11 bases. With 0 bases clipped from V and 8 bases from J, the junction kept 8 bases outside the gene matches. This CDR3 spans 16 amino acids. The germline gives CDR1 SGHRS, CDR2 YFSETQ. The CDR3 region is CASSLGTGGSRVTQYF. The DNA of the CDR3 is TGCGCCAGCAGCTTGGGGACAGGGGGCTCGAGGGTTACGCAGTATTTT.

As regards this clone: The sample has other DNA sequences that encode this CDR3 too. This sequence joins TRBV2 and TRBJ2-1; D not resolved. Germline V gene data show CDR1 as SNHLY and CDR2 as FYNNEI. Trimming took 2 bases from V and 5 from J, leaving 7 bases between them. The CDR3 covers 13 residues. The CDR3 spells CASSESSNNEQFF. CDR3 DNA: TGTGCCAGCAGTGAAAGCAGCAACAATGAGCAGTTCTTC.

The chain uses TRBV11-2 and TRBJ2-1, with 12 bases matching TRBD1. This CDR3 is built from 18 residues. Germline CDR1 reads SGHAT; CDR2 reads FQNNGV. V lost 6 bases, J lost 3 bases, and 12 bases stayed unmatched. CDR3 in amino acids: CASSQHTGTGGGYNEQFF. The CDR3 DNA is TGTGCCAGCAGTCAACATACCGGGACAGGGGGCGGCTACAATGAGCAGTTCTTC.

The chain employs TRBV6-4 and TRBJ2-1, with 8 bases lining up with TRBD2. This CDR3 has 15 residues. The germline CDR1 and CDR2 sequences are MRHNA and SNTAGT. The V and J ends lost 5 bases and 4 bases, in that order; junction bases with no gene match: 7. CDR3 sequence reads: CASSSGSGSYNEQFF. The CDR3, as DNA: TGTGCCAGCAGTAGCGGGAGTGGAAGTTACAATGAGCAGTTCTTC.

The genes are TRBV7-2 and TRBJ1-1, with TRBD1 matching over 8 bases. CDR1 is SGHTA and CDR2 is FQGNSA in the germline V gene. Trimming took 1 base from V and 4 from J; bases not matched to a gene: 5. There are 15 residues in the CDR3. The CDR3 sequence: CASSLVQGASTEAFF. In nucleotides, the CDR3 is TGTGCCAGCAGCTTAGTTCAGGGGGCAAGCACTGAAGCTTTCTTT.

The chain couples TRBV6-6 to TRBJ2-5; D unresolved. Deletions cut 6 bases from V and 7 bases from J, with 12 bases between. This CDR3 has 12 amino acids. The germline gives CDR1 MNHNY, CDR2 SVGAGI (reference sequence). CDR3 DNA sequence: TGTGCCAGCAGACACTGGTCTGGGACCCAGTACTTC. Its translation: CASRHWSGTQYF.

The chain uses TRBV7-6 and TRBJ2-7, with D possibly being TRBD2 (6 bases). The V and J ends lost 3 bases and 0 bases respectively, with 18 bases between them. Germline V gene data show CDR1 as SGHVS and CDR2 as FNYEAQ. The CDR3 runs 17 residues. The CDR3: CASSFGTPYGSSYEQYF. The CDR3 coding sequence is TGTGCCAGCAGCTTCGGTACCCCCTACGGGAGCTCCTACGAGCAGTACTTC.

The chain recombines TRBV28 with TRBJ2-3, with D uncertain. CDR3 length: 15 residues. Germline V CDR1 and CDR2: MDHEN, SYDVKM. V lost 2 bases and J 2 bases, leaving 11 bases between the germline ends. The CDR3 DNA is TGTGCCAGCAGTTTAGGTGGGTCCCACACAGATACGCAGTATTTT. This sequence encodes CASSLGGSHTDTQYF.

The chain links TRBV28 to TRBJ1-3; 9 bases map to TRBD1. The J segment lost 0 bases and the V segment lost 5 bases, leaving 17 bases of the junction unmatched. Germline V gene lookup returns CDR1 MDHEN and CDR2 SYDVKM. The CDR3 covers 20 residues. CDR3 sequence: CASSRTGTGWEGVSGNTIYF. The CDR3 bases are TGTGCCAGCAGTCGTACCGGGACAGGGTGGGAGGGGGTCTCTGGAAACACCATATATTTT.

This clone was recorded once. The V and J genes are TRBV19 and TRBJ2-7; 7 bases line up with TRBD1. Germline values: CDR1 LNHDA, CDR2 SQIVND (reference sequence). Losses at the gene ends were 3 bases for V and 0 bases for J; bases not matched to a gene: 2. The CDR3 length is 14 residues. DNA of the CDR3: TGTGCCAGTAGTATGGGACAGAGCTCCTACGAGCAGTACTTC. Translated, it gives CASSMGQSSYEQYF.

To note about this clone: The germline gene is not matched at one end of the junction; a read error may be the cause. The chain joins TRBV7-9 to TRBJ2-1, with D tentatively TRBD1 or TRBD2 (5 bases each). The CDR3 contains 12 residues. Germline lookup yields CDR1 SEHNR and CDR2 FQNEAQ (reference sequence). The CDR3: CASSPGPAGKVF. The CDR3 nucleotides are TGTGCCAGCAGCCCGGGACCCGCCGGTAAGGTCTTC. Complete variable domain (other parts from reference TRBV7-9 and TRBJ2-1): DTGVSQNPRHKITKRGQNVTFRCDPISEHNRLYWYRQTLGQGPEFLTYFQNEAQLEKSRLLSDRFSAERPKGSFSTLEIQRTEQGDSAMYLCASSPGPAGKVFGPGTRLTVL.